One sample yielded the 24 T cell receptor beta chains listed below, sequenced in a study of monozygotic twins with inflammatory bowel disease. TCRdb derives one entry per CDR3 protein from the 5' RACE reads, leaving out DNA. Its clone listing holds some 440,000 distinct CDR3 sequences. The sequenced material came from blood. Receptors originate from a human donor with ulcerative colitis or Crohn's disease, or a healthy co-twin of an affected twin (not recorded which).

This sequence joins TRBV19 and TRBJ2-1. This CDR3 region has 17 residues. CDR1 is LNHDA and CDR2 is SQIVND in the germline V gene (reference sequence). The CDR3 sequence is CASSIGSAGGFYNEQFF.

The V and J genes are TRBV6-1 and TRBJ2-1; TCRdb returns TRBD2, unconfirmable since there is no DNA. CDR3 length: 22 amino acids. Germline loops: CDR1 MNHNS, CDR2 SASEGT. The CDR3 sequence is CASSEAWPGLAGGLPVHNEQFF.

The chain is built from TRBV7-6 and TRBJ2-1. The CDR3 is made up of 15 amino acids. Germline CDR1 reads SGHVS; CDR2 reads FNYEAQ. CDR3 region: CASSFSGTDYNEQFF.

V usage is TRBV20-1 and J usage is TRBJ1-1. Germline CDR1 is DFQATT and CDR2 is SNEGSKA (reference sequence). The CDR3 length is 14 residues. The CDR3: CSARRGPMNTEAFF.

The chain couples TRBV12-3 or TRBV12-4 to TRBJ2-7. The CDR3 is made up of 14 amino acids. CDR3 in amino acids: CASSLSLEAYEQYF.

The chain is built from TRBV10-3 and TRBJ2-1; TCRdb returns TRBD1, unconfirmable since there is no DNA. The germline gives CDR1 ENHRY, CDR2 SYGVKD. This CDR3 contains 16 residues. This CDR3 reads CAIGSSGTGFHNEQFF.

The chain has TRBV7-2 and TRBJ2-5; the D call from TCRdb, TRBD1, cannot be confirmed without DNA. The germline gives CDR1 SGHTA, CDR2 FQGNSA. The length of the CDR3 is 14 residues. CDR3: CASSLGQDGTIQYF.

The chain couples TRBV7-2 to TRBJ1-1. This CDR3 has 15 amino acids. Germline V lookup: CDR1 SGHTA, CDR2 FQGNSA. CDR3 region: CASSVTYTANTEAFF.

V is TRBV7-9 and J is TRBJ2-3; TCRdb returns TRBD1, unconfirmable since there is no DNA. The length of the CDR3 is 16 residues. Looked up from germline, CDR1 is SEHNR and CDR2 is FQNEAQ (reference sequence). CDR3 loop: CASSFLGQGNSDTQYF.

The CDR3 is CASSDRDSGNTIYF. The chain is built from TRBV18 and TRBJ1-3; without DNA, the TCRdb call of TRBD1 cannot be checked. The length of the CDR3 is 14 residues. Looked up from germline, CDR1 is KGHSH and CDR2 is LQKENI.

The chain recombines TRBV27 with TRBJ1-6. CDR1 and CDR2 (germline): MNHEY, SMNVEV (reference sequence). This CDR3 comprises 13 residues. The CDR3 sequence: CASRIKRNSPLHF.

This CDR3 is CASSLTSPDSEAFF. This chain joins TRBV5-1 and TRBJ1-1. This CDR3 contains 14 residues. The V gene's germline CDR1 is SGHRS and CDR2 YFSETQ. Looking up the rest from reference TRBV5-1 and TRBJ1-1 gives the full variable domain: KAGVTQTPRYLIKTRGQQVTLSCSPISGHRSVSWYQQTPGQGLQFLFEYFSETQRNKGNFPGRFSGRQFSNSRSEMNVSTLELGDSALYLCASSLTSPDSEAFFGQGTRLTVV.

The chain employs TRBV27 and TRBJ1-3. Germline CDR1 is MNHEY and CDR2 is SMNVEV (reference sequence). The CDR3 runs 15 residues. This CDR3 is CASSPLGGARNTIYF.

The chain recombines TRBV6-2 or TRBV6-3 with TRBJ2-3; TCRdb designates TRBD1, a call that cannot be tested without DNA. The germline CDR1 and CDR2 sequences are MNHEY and SVGEGT. The CDR3 is 11 residues long. The CDR3 loop is CASAQGDTQYF.

The rearrangement joins TRBV6-1 to TRBJ2-7; TCRdb's D call, TRBD1, is unchecked because there is no DNA. The CDR3 contains 15 residues. The germline V gene encodes CDR1 MNHNS and CDR2 SASEGT. CDR3: CASRRGTGGSYEQYF.

The gene calls are TRBV12-3 or TRBV12-4 and TRBJ2-1. The CDR3 has 12 residues. This CDR3 reads CASSPLPWEQFF.

The chain recombines TRBV2 with TRBJ2-3. The germline CDR1 and CDR2 sequences are SNHLY and FYNNEI. The CDR3 covers 14 residues. This CDR3 is CASTVSSGTDTQYF.

The rearrangement uses TRBV30 and TRBJ2-1. This CDR3 comprises 15 residues. CDR1 is GTSNPN and CDR2 is SVGIG in the germline V gene (reference sequence). This chain's CDR3 is CAWSPLRSSYIEQFF.

The chain couples TRBV29-1 to TRBJ2-5; with no DNA, the TCRdb D assignment of TRBD1 cannot be verified. CDR3 length: 14 residues. Per germline, CDR1 SQVTM and CDR2 ANQGSEA. The chain's CDR3 is CSAEGLSTQETQYF. Full variable domain (outside the CDR3, taken from reference TRBV29-1 and TRBJ2-5): SAVISQKPSRDICQRGTSLTIQCQVDSQVTMMFWYRQQPGQSLTLIATANQGSEATYESGFVIDKFPISRPNLTFSTLTVSNMSPEDSSIYLCSAEGLSTQETQYFGPGTRLLVL.

The chain combines TRBV10-3 with TRBJ2-7; TCRdb designates TRBD1, a call that cannot be tested without DNA. The CDR3 is 17 residues long. Germline CDR1 is ENHRY and CDR2 is SYGVKD. The CDR3 loop reads CAISEDHWDRGINEQYF.

V gene TRBV5-5 combines with J gene TRBJ2-3; the D call of TRBD2 rests on TCRdb alone, since no DNA is present to check it. Germline V gene data show CDR1 as SGHKS and CDR2 as YYEKEE (reference sequence). CDR3 length: 15 amino acids. CDR3 region: CASSFLAGVGDTQYF.

Frequency places this clonotype as medium-sized (0.01 to 0.1%). The V and J genes are TRBV5-1 and TRBJ2-7; with no DNA, the TCRdb D assignment of TRBD1 cannot be verified. Germline V gives CDR1 SGHRS, CDR2 YFSETQ. The CDR3 has 14 amino acids. The CDR3 spells CASRTDINSYEQYF.

The genes are TRBV7-6 and TRBJ2-5; checking the TCRdb D call of TRBD2 is not possible without DNA. CDR1 is SGHVS, CDR2 FNYEAQ, per germline. CDR3 length equals 16 residues. This CDR3 reads CASSLKSPGRRETQYF.

The gene calls are TRBV29-1 and TRBJ1-2; no DNA is available, so the TRBD1 call from TCRdb remains unchecked. This CDR3 spans 13 amino acids. Germline V gives CDR1 SQVTM, CDR2 ANQGSEA. The CDR3 region is CSVEKGSGGGYTF.